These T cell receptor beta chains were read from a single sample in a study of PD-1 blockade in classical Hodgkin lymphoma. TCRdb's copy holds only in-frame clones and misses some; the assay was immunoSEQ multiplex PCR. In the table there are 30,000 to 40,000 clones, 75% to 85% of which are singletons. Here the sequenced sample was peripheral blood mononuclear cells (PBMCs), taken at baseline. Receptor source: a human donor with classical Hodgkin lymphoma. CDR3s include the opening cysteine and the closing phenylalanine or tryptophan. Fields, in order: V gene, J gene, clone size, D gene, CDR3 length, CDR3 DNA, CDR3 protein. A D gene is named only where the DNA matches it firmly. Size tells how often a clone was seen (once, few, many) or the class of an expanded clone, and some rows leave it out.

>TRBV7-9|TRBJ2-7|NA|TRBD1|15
TGTGCCAGCAGCTCTGGGACAGGGCGAACCTACGAGCAGTACTTC
CASSSGTGRTYEQYF
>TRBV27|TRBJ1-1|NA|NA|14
TGTGCCAGCACCCCACTCGGCAGGGGCACTGAAGCTTTCTTT
CASTPLGRGTEAFF
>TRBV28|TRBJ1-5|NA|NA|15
TGTGCCAGCAGTCCGCCGGGCCTGGGGAATCAGCCCCAGCATTTT
CASSPPGLGNQPQHF
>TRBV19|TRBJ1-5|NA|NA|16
TGTGCCAGTAGTATAGTAGCACGGACTAGCAATCAGCCCCAGCATTTT
CASSIVARTSNQPQHF
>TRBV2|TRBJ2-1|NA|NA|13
TGTGCCAGCAGTGGGACCGTTTTGAGTGAGCAGTTCTTC
CASSGTVLSEQFF
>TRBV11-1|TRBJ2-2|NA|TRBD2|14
TGTGCCAGCAGCTTCGCCCCCGGGGGGTCAGAGCTGTTTTTT
CASSFAPGGSELFF
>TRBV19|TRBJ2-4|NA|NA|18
TGTGCCAGTAGTGCCATGAGGGGCCTACTAGCTGTGGGAAACATTCAGTACTTC
CASSAMRGLLAVGNIQYF
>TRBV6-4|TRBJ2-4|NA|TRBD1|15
TGTGCCAGCAGTGACCTTAACAGGGGTAGGGACATTCAGTACTTC
CASSDLNRGRDIQYF
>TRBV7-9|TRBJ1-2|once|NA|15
TGTGCCAGCAGCCCGTCCGGCGGCCGAGGGCATGGCTACACCTTC
CASSPSGGRGHGYTF
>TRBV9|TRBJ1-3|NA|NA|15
TGTGCCAGCAGCGTAGACTGGGGACCTGGAAACACCATATATTTT
CASSVDWGPGNTIYF
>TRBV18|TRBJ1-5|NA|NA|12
TGTGCCAGCTCACCACCGAATCAGCCCCAGCATTTT
CASSPPNQPQHF
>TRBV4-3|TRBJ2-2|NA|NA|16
TGCGCCAGCAGCCAAGGCGGAGGGGGCGCGAGCGGGGAGCTGTTTTTT
CASSQGGGGASGELFF
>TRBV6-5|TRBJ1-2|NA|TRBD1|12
TGTGCCAGCCAGGACAGGGTCTATGGCTACACCTTC
CASQDRVYGYTF
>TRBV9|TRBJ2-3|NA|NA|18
TGTGCCAGCAGCGTCGGAGATGGCACAGGAACTAGCACAGATACGCAGTATTTT
CASSVGDGTGTSTDTQYF
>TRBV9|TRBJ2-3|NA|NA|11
TGTGCCAGCAGCGTAGGTTTGGCGCAGTATTTT
CASSVGLAQYF
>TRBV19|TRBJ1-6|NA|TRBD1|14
TGTGCCAGTAGAGGGGACAGCGATAATTCACCCCTCCACTTT
CASRGDSDNSPLHF
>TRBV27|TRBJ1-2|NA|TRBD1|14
TGTGCCAGCAGTTTCAGGGGGGGAGGGTATGGCTACACCTTC
CASSFRGGGYGYTF
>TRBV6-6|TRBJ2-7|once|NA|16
TGTGCCAGCAGTTCCCCGGGGAGCCCCAGCTCCTACGAGCAGTACTTC
CASSSPGSPSSYEQYF